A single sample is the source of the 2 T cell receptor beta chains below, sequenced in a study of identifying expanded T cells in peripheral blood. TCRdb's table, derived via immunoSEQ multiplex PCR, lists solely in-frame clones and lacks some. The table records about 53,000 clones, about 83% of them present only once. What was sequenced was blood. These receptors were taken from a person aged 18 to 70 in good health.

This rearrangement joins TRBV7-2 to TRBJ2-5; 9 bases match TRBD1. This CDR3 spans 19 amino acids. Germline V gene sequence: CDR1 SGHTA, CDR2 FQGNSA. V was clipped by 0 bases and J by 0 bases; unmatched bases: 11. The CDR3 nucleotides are TGTGCCAGCAGCTTAGCGGTCGCCAAAGGACAGGGGTACCAAGAGACCCAGTACTTC. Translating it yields CASSLAVAKGQGYQETQYF.

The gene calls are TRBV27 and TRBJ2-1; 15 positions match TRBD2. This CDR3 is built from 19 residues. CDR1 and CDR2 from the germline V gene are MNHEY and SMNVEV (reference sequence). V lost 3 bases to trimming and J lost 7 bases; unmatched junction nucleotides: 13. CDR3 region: CASSFSRTSGRGRTNEQFF. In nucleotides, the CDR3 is TGTGCCAGCAGTTTCTCGAGGACTAGCGGGAGGGGTAGGACGAATGAGCAGTTCTTC.